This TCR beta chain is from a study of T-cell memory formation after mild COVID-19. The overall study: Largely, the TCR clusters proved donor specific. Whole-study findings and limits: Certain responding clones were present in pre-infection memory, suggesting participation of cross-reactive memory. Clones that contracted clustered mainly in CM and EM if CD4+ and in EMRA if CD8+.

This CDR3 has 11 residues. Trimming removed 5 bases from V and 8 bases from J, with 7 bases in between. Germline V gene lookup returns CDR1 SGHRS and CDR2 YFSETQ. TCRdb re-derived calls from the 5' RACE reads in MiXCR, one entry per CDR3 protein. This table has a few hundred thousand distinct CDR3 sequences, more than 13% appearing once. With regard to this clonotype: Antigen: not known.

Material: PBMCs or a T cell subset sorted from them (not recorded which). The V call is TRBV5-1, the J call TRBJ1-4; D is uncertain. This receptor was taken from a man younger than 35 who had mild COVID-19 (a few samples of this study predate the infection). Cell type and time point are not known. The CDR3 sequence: CASRGEEKLFF. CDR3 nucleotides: TGCGCCAGCAGGGGCGAGGAAAAACTGTTTTTT.